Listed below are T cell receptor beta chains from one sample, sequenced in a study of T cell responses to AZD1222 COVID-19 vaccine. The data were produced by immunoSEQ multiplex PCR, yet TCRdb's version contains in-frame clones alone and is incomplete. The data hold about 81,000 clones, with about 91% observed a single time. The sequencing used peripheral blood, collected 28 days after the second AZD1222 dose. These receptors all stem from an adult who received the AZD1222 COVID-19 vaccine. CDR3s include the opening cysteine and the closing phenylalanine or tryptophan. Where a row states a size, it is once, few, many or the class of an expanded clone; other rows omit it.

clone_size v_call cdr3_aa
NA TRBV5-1 CASSFQGFNTEAFF
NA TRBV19 CASSGQENTEAFF
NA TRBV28 CASSFALGTSEAEQFF
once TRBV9 CASSVGTGGAGEQFF
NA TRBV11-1 CASSLRPQGVGELFF
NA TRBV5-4 CASSFETSANEQFF
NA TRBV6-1 CASSERAGGLFPYEQYF
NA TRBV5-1 CASSLYTGTSTETQYF
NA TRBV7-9 CASSSRRLAGGRSETQYF
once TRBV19 CASSEDVEQFF
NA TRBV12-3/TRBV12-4 CASSFGLNTEAFF
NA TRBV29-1 CSVRRGTTDTQYF
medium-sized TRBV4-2 CASSPRDGDNTGELFF
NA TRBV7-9 CASSLVRPPYEQYF